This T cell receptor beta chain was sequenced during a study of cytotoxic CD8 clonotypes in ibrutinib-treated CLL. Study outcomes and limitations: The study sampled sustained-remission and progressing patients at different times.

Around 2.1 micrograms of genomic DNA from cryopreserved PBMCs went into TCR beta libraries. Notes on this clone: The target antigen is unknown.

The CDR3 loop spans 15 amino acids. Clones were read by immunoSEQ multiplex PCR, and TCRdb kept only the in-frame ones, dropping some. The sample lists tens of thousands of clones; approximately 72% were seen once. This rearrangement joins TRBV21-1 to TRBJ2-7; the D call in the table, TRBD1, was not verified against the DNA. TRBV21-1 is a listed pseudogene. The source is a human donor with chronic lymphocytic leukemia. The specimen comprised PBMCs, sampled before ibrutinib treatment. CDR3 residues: CASSSSTGGRNEQYF. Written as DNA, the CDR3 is TGTGCCAGCAGCAGCTCAACAGGGGGCCGGAACGAGCAGTACTTC.